By its share, the clone carrying this TCR beta chain is medium-sized. What it recognizes is unknown. The assay was immunoSEQ multiplex PCR, and TCRdb's table has in-frame clones only and misses some. The profile shows some 140,000 clones, 79% of them singletons. The sample belongs to a study of cytotoxic CD8 clonotypes in ibrutinib-treated CLL. The wider study: Patient counts were some 11 relapsed/refractory, approximately 15 treatment-naive and 17 IGHV unmutated. Study-level results: An increase in clonality occurred at ibrutinib response, followed by a return toward baseline at progression.

Per germline, CDR1 SGHNT and CDR2 YENEEA. The CDR3 totals 14 residues. The V and J ends lost 4 bases and 2 bases, in that order; junction bases with no gene match: 4. This chain joins TRBV11-3 and TRBJ2-7, with 8 bases identical to TRBD2. The sample in question was PBMCs, obtained after 12 months of ibrutinib treatment. This TCR came from a human donor with chronic lymphocytic leukemia. In DNA, the CDR3 is TGTGCCAGCAGCTCCATAGCGGGGACCTACGAGCAGTACTTC. Translation: CASSSIAGTYEQYF.